Following are 27 T cell receptor beta chains from one sample sequenced in a study of type 1 regulatory T cells. One entry per CDR3 protein results from TCRdb running MiXCR on the reads. This table has about 60,000 distinct CDR3 sequences, approximately 67% appearing once. No cognate antigen is known for these TCRs. The sequenced material came from cultured non-Tr1 T cells, either the whole culture or a sorted T cell fraction (not recorded which). The receptors shown here come from a human donor in good health.

The V and J genes are TRBV4-2 and TRBJ2-3; no clear D. The ends were cut back, 0 bases at V and 2 bases at J, with 12 bases in the middle. This CDR3 is built from 16 residues. CDR1 LGHNA and CDR2 YNFKEQ come from the germline V gene. The CDR3 DNA is TGTGCCAGCAGCCAAGACCCGTCCAAAGACACAGATACGCAGTATTTT. Protein product: CASSQDPSKDTDTQYF.

This clonotype has only one observation. The V and J genes are TRBV6-2 or TRBV6-3 and TRBJ2-3; 11 bases are shared with TRBD2. This CDR3 contains 14 residues. V was clipped by 8 bases and J by 5 bases; unmatched bases: 6. CDR1 and CDR2 (germline): MNHEY, SVGEGT. CDR3 loop: CASGRLAGLDTQYF. CDR3 in DNA: TGTGCCAGCGGGAGACTAGCGGGATTAGATACGCAGTATTTT.

This rearrangement joins TRBV12-3 or TRBV12-4 to TRBJ2-7; TRBD1 aligns across 8 bases. The ends lost 6 bases at V and 4 bases at J; junction bases unmatched: 14. The CDR3 covers 16 residues. CDR3: CASSISRYRGIYEQYF. For the CDR3, the DNA is TGTGCCAGCAGCATAAGCCGCTACAGGGGGATTTACGAGCAGTACTTC.

This clonotype was picked up a small number of times. The chain is built from TRBV20-1 and TRBJ2-7, with D possibly matching TRBD1 (5 bases). V was clipped by 3 bases and J by 3 bases, with 12 bases between them. CDR1 is DFQATT, CDR2 SNEGSKA, per germline (reference sequence). The CDR3 loop spans 13 amino acids. The CDR3 is CSARTDTSYEQYF. The CDR3 nucleotides are TGCAGTGCTAGGACGGACACAAGCTACGAGCAGTACTTC.

The genes are TRBV7-2 and TRBJ1-1, with 8 bases that match TRBD1. The CDR3 totals 14 residues. The V segment lost 8 bases and the J segment 3 bases; nucleotides outside the gene matches: 8. Germline loops: CDR1 SGHTA, CDR2 FQGNSA. CDR3 sequence reads: CASRQQGGDTEAFF. CDR3 in DNA: TGTGCCAGCCGCCAACAGGGGGGTGACACTGAAGCTTTCTTT.

V and J are TRBV6-7 and TRBJ2-3, with 8 positions matching TRBD1. TRBV6-7 is an open reading frame, and its role is uncertain. The CDR3 runs to 14 residues. The V gene end was trimmed by 5 bases and the J gene end by 2 bases; junction bases not matched to a gene: 3. The chain's CDR3 is CASSHRGTTDTQYF. CDR3 DNA: TGTGCCAGCAGTCACAGGGGGACCACAGATACGCAGTATTTT.

This chain uses TRBV7-2 with TRBJ2-3; 8 nucleotides agree with TRBD1. The CDR3 runs to 16 residues. V was pared by 3 bases and J by 2 bases, with 7 bases of the junction left unmatched. Germline V CDR1 and CDR2: SGHTA, FQGNSA. CDR3 protein: CASSFGPGQVTDTQYF. The CDR3 bases are TGTGCCAGCAGCTTTGGGCCGGGACAGGTCACAGATACGCAGTATTTT. Full variable domain (remainder filled in from reference TRBV7-2 and TRBJ2-3): GAGVSQSPSNKVTEKGKDVELRCDPISGHTALYWYRQSLGQGLEFLIYFQGNSAPDKSGLPSDRFSAERTGGSVSTLTIQRTQQEDSAVYLCASSFGPGQVTDTQYFGPGTRLTVL.

The chain employs TRBV7-2 and TRBJ1-3; possible D gene TRBD1, 5 bases. The germline V and J ends were trimmed by 1 base and 4 bases, with 11 bases remaining between them. Looked up from germline, CDR1 is SGHTA and CDR2 is FQGNSA. The CDR3 is 15 amino acids. The CDR3 spells CASSLGTRGGNTIYF. The DNA for the CDR3 is TGTGCCAGCAGCTTAGGGACAAGGGGCGGAAACACCATATATTTT.

This clonotype was seen a single time. V is TRBV5-1 and J is TRBJ2-2; D is unresolved. Per germline, CDR1 SGHRS and CDR2 YFSETQ. V gave up 0 bases and J gave up 1 base, with 7 bases separating them. The CDR3 covers 15 residues. The CDR3 here is CASSLDTRNTGELFF. CDR3 coding DNA: TGCGCCAGCAGCTTGGACACAAGGAACACCGGGGAGCTGTTTTTT. The complete variable domain, with remaining parts taken from reference TRBV5-1 and TRBJ2-2, reads KAGVTQTPRYLIKTRGQQVTLSCSPISGHRSVSWYQQTPGQGLQFLFEYFSETQRNKGNFPGRFSGRQFSNSRSEMNVSTLELGDSALYLCASSLDTRNTGELFFGEGSRLTVL.

The chain carries TRBV28 and TRBJ1-1; D is uncertain. Germline lookup yields CDR1 MDHEN and CDR2 SYDVKM. Trimming took 7 bases from V and 7 from J, leaving 16 bases between them. CDR3 length: 13 residues. CDR3 sequence (DNA): TGTGCCAGCAACACCCTAGGGAGTTATGAAGCTTTCTTT. Its translation: CASNTLGSYEAFF.

This clonotype was picked up one time. The chain joins TRBV4-2 to TRBJ2-2; D call uncertain. The CDR3 runs 14 residues. V gave up 0 bases and J gave up 2 bases, with 4 bases separating them. The germline gives CDR1 LGHNA, CDR2 YNFKEQ. DNA for the CDR3: TGTGCCAGCAGCCAAGACACTAACACCGGGGAGCTGTTTTTT. It yields the protein CASSQDTNTGELFF.

This clonotype was seen a few times. The gene calls are TRBV7-9 and TRBJ2-1; the D is unclear. CDR1 SEHNR and CDR2 FQNEAQ come from the germline V gene (reference sequence). This CDR3 has 14 residues. V was trimmed by 5 bases and J by 5 bases, leaving 13 bases between them. Here the CDR3 reads CASSATIGDNEQFF. For the CDR3, the DNA is TGTGCCAGCAGCGCAACCATTGGGGACAATGAGCAGTTCTTC.

The chain couples TRBV19 to TRBJ1-5; tentative D call: TRBD1 (5 bases). CDR1 and CDR2 from the germline V gene are LNHDA and SQIVND (reference sequence). The CDR3 runs to 15 residues. Trimming removed 2 bases at V and 4 bases at J, with 12 bases between. The CDR3 loop reads CASSIFRGRNQPQHF. DNA of the CDR3: TGTGCCAGTAGTATATTTAGGGGTCGGAATCAGCCCCAGCATTTT.

V and J are TRBV6-5 and TRBJ2-7; D is perhaps TRBD1 or TRBD2 (5 bases each). The CDR3 extends over 12 amino acids. Looked up from germline, CDR1 is MNHEY and CDR2 is SVGAGI. The V end was cut by 5 bases, the J end by 3 bases, with 8 bases between. In DNA, the CDR3 is TGTGCCAGCAGTGGGACCCTCTACGAGCAGTACTTC. Its protein product is CASSGTLYEQYF.

The chain recombines TRBV20-1 with TRBJ1-3; 8 nucleotides match TRBD1. CDR3 length: 14 residues. Germline CDR1 and CDR2: DFQATT and SNEGSKA (reference sequence). The trim removed 6 bases at V and 2 bases at J, leaving 6 bases unmatched. The CDR3: CSATPGGTGNTIYF. The CDR3 nucleotides are TGCAGTGCGACCCCAGGGGGCACTGGAAACACCATATATTTT.

J is TRBJ2-7 and V is TRBV29-1; a possible D gene is TRBD1 (5 bases). There are 15 residues in the CDR3. Germline V gives CDR1 SQVTM, CDR2 ANQGSEA. Trimming cost V 4 bases and J 0 bases, with 16 bases left between them. CDR3: CSVVRAQGSSYEQYF. The CDR3 DNA reads as TGCAGCGTTGTTAGGGCCCAGGGTAGCTCCTACGAGCAGTACTTC.

The chain has TRBV20-1 and TRBJ2-1; tentative D call: TRBD1 (6 bases). The length of the CDR3 is 11 residues. Germline CDR1 and CDR2: DFQATT and SNEGSKA (reference sequence). In DNA form, the CDR3 reads TGCAGCCACTGGGGGCACAATGAGCAGTTCTTC. As protein: CSHWGHNEQFF.

This clonotype was counted a single time. V and J are TRBV5-4 and TRBJ2-7, with a weak D call TRBD2 (6 bases). This CDR3 contains 14 residues. V lost 4 bases, J lost 7 bases, and 18 bases lay in between. CDR1 and CDR2 from the germline V gene are SGHNT and YYREEE (reference sequence). The CDR3 DNA reads TGTGCCAGCAGCCCCCGGGGGTCCCAAGGGGAGCAGTACTTC. Translating it yields CASSPRGSQGEQYF.

This chain links TRBV2 with TRBJ2-7; 7 bases line up with TRBD1. Germline lookup yields CDR1 SNHLY and CDR2 FYNNEI. The CDR3 has 12 amino acids. V gave up 8 bases and J gave up 4 bases; unmatched junction bases: 5. The CDR3 protein is CASLRDRYEQYF. The DNA of the CDR3 is TGTGCCAGCCTCCGGGACAGATACGAGCAGTACTTC. Looking up the rest from reference TRBV2 and TRBJ2-7 gives the full variable domain: EPEVTQTPSHQVTQMGQEVILRCVPISNHLYFYWYRQILGQKVEFLVSFYNNEISEKSEIFDDQFSVERPDGSNFTLKIRSTKLEDSAMYFCASLRDRYEQYFGPGTRLTVT.

The chain is built from TRBV5-1 and TRBJ2-7, with 10 bases matching TRBD2. Germline lookup yields CDR1 SGHRS and CDR2 YFSETQ. This CDR3 region has 16 residues. Unmatched junction bases numbered 5, after V lost 2 bases and J lost 0 bases. The CDR3 nucleotides are TGCGCCAGCAGCTTATCAGCGGGAGGGCGCTCCTACGAGCAGTACTTC. Translating gives CASSLSAGGRSYEQYF.

This rearrangement joins TRBV7-2 to TRBJ2-1, with 7 bases identical to TRBD1. Germline CDR1 is SGHTA and CDR2 is FQGNSA. The CDR3 consists of 12 residues. J gave up 10 bases and V 5 bases, and 5 bases lay outside the gene matches. This CDR3 reads CASSNRQGEQFF. DNA of the CDR3: TGTGCCAGCAGCAACCGACAGGGAGAGCAGTTCTTC.

The rearrangement uses TRBV11-2 and TRBJ2-3; D is uncertain. The ends were cut back, 5 bases at V and 3 bases at J, with 12 bases in the middle. The germline V gene has CDR1 SGHAT and CDR2 FQNNGV. The CDR3 has 14 residues. The CDR3 is CASSPLDGTDTQYF. The CDR3 nucleotides read TGTGCCAGCAGCCCCTTGGACGGGACAGATACGCAGTATTTT.

This clonotype was detected only once. The CDR3 here is CSARPTLRSNYGYTF. The CDR3 bases are TGCAGTGCTAGACCTACTCTTCGCTCTAACTATGGCTACACCTTC. This chain links TRBV20-1 with TRBJ1-2; D is unclear. CDR3 length equals 15 residues. V shed 2 bases and J shed 0 bases, with 13 bases lying between them. Germline V gives CDR1 DFQATT, CDR2 SNEGSKA (reference sequence).

The chain uses TRBV12-3 or TRBV12-4 and TRBJ2-3, with TRBD2 identical over 12 bases. Trimming removed 1 base from V and 0 bases from J; junction bases left unmatched: 23. This CDR3 is 24 amino acids long. The CDR3 here is CASSLVRLVAERHTSGRSTDTQYF. For the CDR3, the DNA is TGTGCCAGCAGTTTAGTGAGACTAGTAGCCGAGCGCCATACTAGCGGGAGGAGCACAGATACGCAGTATTTT.

This chain joins TRBV28 and TRBJ1-2; 8 bases line up with TRBD1. The CDR3 length is 13 residues. The germline V gene encodes CDR1 MDHEN and CDR2 SYDVKM. Trimming removed 7 bases from V and 5 bases from J; junction bases left unmatched: 6. The CDR3 loop is CASNLGQGYGYTF. The CDR3 DNA is TGTGCCAGCAACCTCGGACAGGGATATGGCTACACCTTC.

This chain's CDR3 is CAILAGPGQPQHF. CDR3 nucleotide sequence: TGTGCCATTCTCGCGGGACCCGGCCAGCCCCAGCATTTT. The rearrangement uses TRBV6-1 and TRBJ1-5; tentative D call: TRBD1 (5 bases). CDR1 MNHNS and CDR2 SASEGT come from the germline V gene. The germline V and J ends were trimmed by 10 bases and 7 bases, with 17 bases remaining between them. CDR3 length: 13 residues.

The chain joins TRBV24-1 to TRBJ2-2; TRBD1 might be the D (6 bases). Per the germline V gene, CDR1 is KGHDR and CDR2 is SFDVKD. CDR3 length: 15 amino acids. V was trimmed by 6 bases and J by 1 base, leaving 11 bases between them. The CDR3: CATSLSRGNTGELFF. CDR3 DNA sequence: TGTGCCACCAGTTTAAGCAGGGGGAACACCGGGGAGCTGTTTTTT.